This T cell receptor beta chain comes out of a study of early T cells in non-severe SARS-CoV-2 infection. Overall study context: RNA in bulk from unsorted whole blood was sequenced, and chains were unpaired.

General observations from the study: There was a bias toward anti-spike CD8 responses in VDJdb matching, which missed private and CD4 specificities.

There are 13 residues in the CDR3. The germline V and J ends were trimmed by 8 bases and 4 bases, with 15 bases remaining between them. Looked up from germline, CDR1 is ENHRY and CDR2 is SYGVKD. With respect to this clonotype: Its antigen is undetermined.

Unique molecular identifiers (one per individual cDNA molecule) were attached. MiXCR was run by TCRdb on the 5' RACE reads, yielding one entry per CDR3 protein. This table has about 60,000 distinct CDR3 sequences, about 12% appearing once. What was sequenced was whole blood. The clonotype comes from an adult who was a healthcare worker with PCR-confirmed SARS-CoV-2 infection or an uninfected control (not recorded which). V usage is TRBV10-3 and J usage is TRBJ2-7; D is ambiguous. The CDR3 here is CAIARLPSYEQYF. CDR3 nucleotides: TGTGCCATCGCCAGGTTACCCTCTTACGAGCAGTACTTC.